This passage covers 17 T cell receptor beta chains from one sample sequenced in a study of OX40 agonist ivuxolimab in advanced cancers. Libraries were prepared by immunoSEQ multiplex PCR; TCRdb keeps only in-frame clonotypes and omits some of them. This table has about 35,000 clones, about 74% appearing once. Sequenced here: CD4+ or CD8+ T cells sorted from blood, sampled in a trial of the OX40 agonist ivuxolimab. These receptor sequences come from an adult with an advanced solid tumor such as melanoma, head and neck, liver or kidney cancer.

V usage is TRBV6-1 and J usage is TRBJ1-1; 7 nucleotides match TRBD1. The CDR3 is 14 residues long. Germline V CDR1 and CDR2: MNHNS, SASEGT. Trimming took 1 base from V and 4 from J; bases not matched to a gene: 3. CDR3 residues: CASSEGTGGTEAFF. The CDR3 DNA reads TGTGCCAGCAGTGAAGGGACAGGTGGCACTGAAGCTTTCTTT.

The rearrangement links TRBV5-1 to TRBJ1-2; D is ambiguous. From germline, CDR1 is SGHRS and CDR2 YFSETQ. The CDR3 extends over 12 amino acids. V lost 1 base, J lost 10 bases, and 11 bases lay in between. The CDR3 sequence: CASSLSGWDYTF. CDR3 nucleotides: TGCGCCAGCAGCTTGTCTGGGTGGGACTACACCTTC. Full variable domain (outside the CDR3, taken from reference TRBV5-1 and TRBJ1-2): KAGVTQTPRYLIKTRGQQVTLSCSPISGHRSVSWYQQTPGQGLQFLFEYFSETQRNKGNFPGRFSGRQFSNSRSEMNVSTLELGDSALYLCASSLSGWDYTFGSGTRLTVV.

The rearrangement joins TRBV2 to TRBJ1-2, with 7 bases lining up with TRBD1. Germline trimming cut 2 bases from V and 8 bases from J; bases unmatched to any gene: 2. CDR3 size: 12 residues. Per germline, CDR1 SNHLY and CDR2 FYNNEI. CDR3 residues: CASSERTGGYTF. For the CDR3, the DNA is TGTGCCAGCAGTGAAAGGACAGGAGGCTACACCTTC.

For this clone: One junction end disagrees with the germline gene, perhaps due to a read error. This chain connects TRBV6-1 to TRBJ1-1; maybe TRBD1 (5 bases). This CDR3 is 13 amino acids long. The germline V gene encodes CDR1 MNHNS and CDR2 SASEGT. The CDR3 reads CASREGVRAEAFF. The DNA for the CDR3 is TGTGCCAGCAGAGAAGGGGTTCGGGCTGAAGCTTTCTTT.

This rearrangement joins TRBV9 to TRBJ2-7; D call uncertain. V was clipped by 0 bases and J by 2 bases, with 9 bases between them. This CDR3 spans 14 amino acids. Germline lookup yields CDR1 SGDLS and CDR2 YYNGEE. CDR3 bases: TGTGCCAGCAGCGTAGAGGCAGAAACCTACGAGCAGTACTTC. Protein sequence: CASSVEAETYEQYF.

The J gene is TRBJ2-7, the V gene TRBV10-3, with TRBD1 matching 9 bases. The CDR3 is 12 residues long. V gave up 10 bases and J gave up 5 bases; unmatched junction bases: 6. In germline, CDR1 is ENHRY, CDR2 SYGVKD. The CDR3 here is CASLGQGNEQYF. Here the CDR3 DNA reads TGTGCCAGTCTGGGACAGGGAAACGAGCAGTACTTC.

V usage is TRBV7-2 and J usage is TRBJ1-4; TRBD1 is a possible D gene (5 bases). CDR1 and CDR2 from the germline V gene are SGHTA and FQGNSA. The CDR3 contains 13 residues. Trimming removed 2 bases at V and 8 bases at J, with 9 bases between. CDR3 loop: CASSLSQGEKLFF. In nucleotides, the CDR3 is TGTGCCAGCAGCTTATCGCAGGGAGAAAAACTGTTTTTT.

The V call is TRBV27, the J call TRBJ2-7; tentatively, D is TRBD1 (6 bases). CDR1 is MNHEY and CDR2 is SMNVEV in the germline V gene (reference sequence). V dropped 7 bases and J dropped 2 bases, with 15 bases sitting between them. The length of the CDR3 is 14 residues. CDR3 loop: CASTPADRPYEQYF. The CDR3 region has the DNA TGTGCCAGCACCCCCGCCGACAGGCCCTACGAGCAGTACTTC.

CDR3 bases: TGTGCCAGCAGCTTAGGACAGGGAGGGCCCTATGGCTACACCTTC. Translated: CASSLGQGGPYGYTF. The chain employs TRBV7-9 and TRBJ1-2; 7 bases fit TRBD1. Losses at the gene ends were 1 base for V and 4 bases for J; bases not matched to a gene: 6. This CDR3 is built from 15 residues. The germline CDR1 and CDR2 sequences are SEHNR and FQNEAQ (reference sequence).

This clone has only a few counts. V usage is TRBV4-2 and J usage is TRBJ1-2; D is unclear. Germline V gene data show CDR1 as LGHNA and CDR2 as YNFKEQ. This CDR3 has 14 residues. Trimming pared 0 bases from V and 7 bases from J, leaving 12 bases between. The CDR3 is CASSQEGPIGGYTF. CDR3 sequence (DNA): TGTGCCAGCAGCCAAGAAGGCCCAATCGGTGGCTACACCTTC.

V and J are TRBV4-1 and TRBJ1-2; 7 bases map to TRBD1. The trim removed 4 bases at V and 2 bases at J, leaving 4 bases unmatched. Germline CDR1 and CDR2: MGHRA and YSYEKL. There are 14 residues in the CDR3. CDR3 protein: CASSPVTGNYGYTF. The CDR3 region has the DNA TGCGCCAGCAGCCCAGTGACAGGGAACTATGGCTACACCTTC.

The J gene is TRBJ1-1, the V gene TRBV7-8; D may be TRBD1 (5 bases). Trimming left V 7 bases short and J 3 bases short, with 18 bases between. CDR1 is SGHVS, CDR2 FQNEAQ, per germline. The CDR3 sequence is 15 residues long. The CDR3 spells CASNPVRGLHTEAFF. The CDR3 DNA is TGTGCCAGCAACCCGGTGAGGGGACTTCACACTGAAGCTTTCTTT. Full variable domain (missing parts from reference TRBV7-8 and TRBJ1-1): GAGVSQSPRYKVAKRGQDVALRCDPISGHVSLFWYQQALGQGPEFLTYFQNEAQLDKSGLPSDRFFAERPEGSVSTLKIQRTQQEDSAVYLCASNPVRGLHTEAFFGQGTRLTVV.

This clone was seen a single time. The chain joins TRBV14 to TRBJ2-2; no clear D gene. The CDR3 totals 13 residues. Germline loops: CDR1 SGHDN, CDR2 FVKESK. Trimming pared 3 bases from V and 5 bases from J, leaving 7 bases between. CDR3 sequence: CASSHQITGELFF. The DNA of the CDR3 is TGTGCCAGCAGCCACCAGATTACCGGGGAGCTGTTTTTT.

V is TRBV5-6 and J is TRBJ2-5; tentative D call: TRBD2 (6 bases). Deletions cut 6 bases from V and 1 base from J, with 16 bases between. Per germline, CDR1 SGHDT and CDR2 YYEEEE. The CDR3 spans 15 residues. CDR3 sequence: CASITTGTSQETQYF. The CDR3 coding sequence is TGTGCCAGCATCACTACCGGGACTTCCCAAGAGACCCAGTACTTC.

By share, this clone ranks as medium-sized. This sample includes further DNA sequences coding for the same CDR3. The gene calls are TRBV4-1 and TRBJ1-2, with D perhaps TRBD1 (5 bases). The CDR3 runs 14 residues. Germline CDR1 reads MGHRA; CDR2 reads YSYEKL. V was shortened by 0 bases and J by 2 bases, with 7 bases between the two germline ends. CDR3 amino acids: CASSQDRANYGYTF. CDR3 coding DNA: TGCGCCAGCAGCCAAGACAGGGCAAACTATGGCTACACCTTC.

The CDR3 DNA sequence: TGCGCCAGCCGTTCCGGGACAGAATCATATGGCTACACCTTC. Its translation: CASRSGTESYGYTF. The chain links TRBV5-1 to TRBJ1-2; TRBD1 matches 7 bases. Germline V lookup: CDR1 SGHRS, CDR2 YFSETQ. The CDR3 is made up of 14 amino acids. Trimming at V came to 7 bases and at J to 5 bases, leaving 11 bases not matched to a gene. Supplemented by reference TRBV5-1 and TRBJ1-2, the full variable domain reads KAGVTQTPRYLIKTRGQQVTLSCSPISGHRSVSWYQQTPGQGLQFLFEYFSETQRNKGNFPGRFSGRQFSNSRSEMNVSTLELGDSALYLCASRSGTESYGYTFGSGTRLTVV.

The J gene is TRBJ1-2, the V gene TRBV5-6; the D gene is possibly TRBD1 (6 bases). The CDR3 covers 16 residues. The V end was cut by 0 bases, the J end by 0 bases, with 12 bases between. Looked up from germline, CDR1 is SGHDT and CDR2 is YYEEEE. The CDR3 coding sequence is TGTGCCAGCAGCTTGGGGACAGTAAATGCTAACTATGGCTACACCTTC. This codes for CASSLGTVNANYGYTF.